What follows is one T cell receptor beta chain and its context. This CDR3 has 13 residues. V lost 4 bases and J 4 bases, leaving 10 bases between the germline ends. Germline CDR1 is KGHSH and CDR2 is LQKENI. These data belong to a study of blood T cell repertoires in COVID-19. Study details: From the United States, Italy and Spain came samples of acute and convalescent COVID-19. Nucleic acid was either cDNA or gDNA, and it came from T cells, B-cell-depleted T cells, or PBMCs.

Original data processing: Reference gene primer amplification gave nucleated cell count estimates. Measured with immunoSEQ multiplex PCR; TCRdb has only the in-frame clones, and not every one. V, J and clone size were drawn from that table, and D and trimming were deduced from the DNA. The sample includes about 90,000 clones, 85% of them seen just once. This chain uses TRBV18 with TRBJ1-1; D possibly corresponds to TRBD1 (5 bases). This clonotype was obtained from a woman in her 70s with active or convalescent COVID-19. What was sequenced was peripheral blood. The CDR3 DNA reads as TGTGCCAGCTCACAGGGGTCTGGCACTGAAGCTTTCTTT. This translates into CASSQGSGTEAFF.